These T cell receptor beta chains were read from a single sample in a study of shared clonotypes between healthy human individuals. Assay: immunoSEQ multiplex PCR; the TCRdb copy retains only in-frame clones and omits some. The data contain about 2 million clones, about 95% of them seen just once; the ten biggest clones take up 0.95% to 1.5%. The sample taken for sequencing was naive CD8+ T cells sorted from blood. These receptors came from a young man in good health. Each CDR3 is given with its conserved first and last residue. D genes are given only for firm matches. Size is stated for part of the rows, as once, few or many counts, or as a class when the clone is expanded.

J gene: TRBJ2-5; V gene: TRBV25-1; clone size: once; D gene: NA; CDR3 protein: CASSTGARETQYF; CDR3 DNA: TGTGCCAGCAGCACCGGCGCAAGGGAGACCCAGTACTTC
J gene: TRBJ1-2; V gene: TRBV4-1; clone size: NA; D gene: NA; CDR3 protein: CASSQEDTMFDGYTF; CDR3 DNA: TGCGCCAGCAGCCAAGAGGACACTATGTTTGATGGCTACACCTTC
J gene: TRBJ2-7; V gene: TRBV27; clone size: NA; D gene: NA; CDR3 protein: CASSYRISYEQYF; CDR3 DNA: TGTGCCAGCAGTTATAGGATTTCCTACGAGCAGTACTTC
J gene: TRBJ2-2; V gene: TRBV4-1; clone size: NA; D gene: NA; CDR3 protein: CASSQDGPESRTGELFF; CDR3 DNA: TGCGCCAGCAGCCAAGATGGTCCAGAGTCAAGAACCGGGGAGCTGTTTTTT
J gene: TRBJ1-1; V gene: TRBV19; clone size: NA; D gene: TRBD1; CDR3 protein: CASSDRAPLNTEAFF; CDR3 DNA: TGTGCCAGTAGTGACAGGGCCCCGCTGAACACTGAAGCTTTCTTT
J gene: TRBJ2-1; V gene: TRBV6-6; clone size: NA; D gene: NA; CDR3 protein: CASSYSGLNSYNEQFF; CDR3 DNA: TGTGCCAGCAGTTACTCGGGTCTCAATTCCTACAATGAGCAGTTCTTC
J gene: TRBJ2-5; V gene: TRBV7-9; clone size: NA; D gene: NA; CDR3 protein: CASSLVPEAQETQYF; CDR3 DNA: TGTGCCAGCAGCTTAGTCCCAGAAGCCCAAGAGACCCAGTACTTC
J gene: TRBJ2-7; V gene: TRBV7-2; clone size: NA; D gene: TRBD1; CDR3 protein: CASSSGTGPYEQYF; CDR3 DNA: TGTGCCAGCAGCTCTGGGACAGGCCCCTACGAGCAGTACTTC
J gene: TRBJ1-6; V gene: TRBV25-1; clone size: NA; D gene: TRBD1; CDR3 protein: CASTTQGAYNSPLHF; CDR3 DNA: TGTGCCAGCACCACACAGGGGGCCTATAATTCACCCCTCCACTTT
J gene: TRBJ2-5; V gene: TRBV27; clone size: NA; D gene: NA; CDR3 protein: CASSPRVQETQYF; CDR3 DNA: TGTGCCAGCAGTCCCAGGGTTCAAGAGACCCAGTACTTC
J gene: TRBJ2-3; V gene: TRBV2; clone size: NA; D gene: TRBD2; CDR3 protein: CASSSLAGESDTQYF; CDR3 DNA: TGTGCCAGCAGTTCACTAGCGGGAGAGTCAGATACGCAGTATTTT
J gene: TRBJ2-2; V gene: TRBV7-9; clone size: NA; D gene: TRBD1; CDR3 protein: CASSPPLGQGDTGELFF; CDR3 DNA: TGTGCCAGCAGCCCCCCGCTGGGACAGGGGGACACCGGGGAGCTGTTTTTT
J gene: TRBJ2-1; V gene: TRBV10-2; clone size: NA; D gene: TRBD2; CDR3 protein: CASSETSGGAYNEQFF; CDR3 DNA: TGCGCCAGCAGTGAGACTAGCGGGGGAGCCTACAATGAGCAGTTCTTC
J gene: TRBJ2-1; V gene: TRBV6-5; clone size: NA; D gene: TRBD2; CDR3 protein: CASSTPGLAGGEQFF; CDR3 DNA: TGTGCCAGCAGTACACCGGGACTAGCGGGGGGTGAGCAGTTCTTC
J gene: TRBJ1-2; V gene: TRBV27; clone size: NA; D gene: NA; CDR3 protein: CASSPSDSYGYTF; CDR3 DNA: TGTGCCAGCAGTCCCTCGGACAGCTATGGCTACACCTTC
J gene: TRBJ1-1; V gene: TRBV19; clone size: NA; D gene: NA; CDR3 protein: CASSIWGGTDTEAFF; CDR3 DNA: TGTGCCAGTAGTATTTGGGGAGGGACGGACACTGAAGCTTTCTTT
J gene: TRBJ1-1; V gene: TRBV7-6; clone size: NA; D gene: TRBD1; CDR3 protein: CASSFLTGEGGTEAFF; CDR3 DNA: TGTGCCAGCAGCTTCCTGACAGGGGAGGGTGGAACTGAAGCTTTCTTT
J gene: TRBJ1-1; V gene: TRBV11-2; clone size: NA; D gene: NA; CDR3 protein: CASSLGRGRMNTEAFF; CDR3 DNA: TGTGCCAGCAGCTTAGGGCGGGGCAGAATGAACACTGAAGCTTTCTTT
J gene: TRBJ1-5; V gene: TRBV19; clone size: NA; D gene: NA; CDR3 protein: CASRPGPSNQPQHF; CDR3 DNA: TGTGCCAGTAGACCAGGACCGAGCAATCAGCCCCAGCATTTT
J gene: TRBJ2-3; V gene: TRBV4-1; clone size: NA; D gene: NA; CDR3 protein: CASSPERGKTDTQYF; CDR3 DNA: TGCGCCAGCAGTCCGGAAAGGGGGAAAACAGATACGCAGTATTTT
J gene: TRBJ2-7; V gene: TRBV4-3; clone size: NA; D gene: TRBD1; CDR3 protein: CASSARTGYEQYF; CDR3 DNA: TGCGCCAGCAGCGCCCGGACAGGGTACGAGCAGTACTTC
J gene: TRBJ1-4; V gene: TRBV7-2; clone size: NA; D gene: TRBD1; CDR3 protein: CASSLAYGDRYPEWNEKLFF; CDR3 DNA: TGTGCCAGCAGCTTAGCTTACGGGGACAGGTACCCCGAATGGAATGAAAAACTGTTTTTT
J gene: TRBJ1-1; V gene: TRBV28; clone size: NA; D gene: NA; CDR3 protein: CASKHIPWTVNTEAFF; CDR3 DNA: TGTGCCAGCAAACATATCCCCTGGACAGTGAACACTGAAGCTTTCTTT
J gene: TRBJ2-3; V gene: TRBV11-2; clone size: NA; D gene: TRBD2; CDR3 protein: CASSPGRGGSSTDTQYF; CDR3 DNA: TGTGCCAGCAGCCCCGGCCGGGGGGGGTCGAGCACAGATACGCAGTATTTT
J gene: TRBJ2-7; V gene: TRBV2; clone size: NA; D gene: NA; CDR3 protein: CASGPRDGDYEQYF; CDR3 DNA: TGTGCCAGCGGACCCCGGGACGGAGACTACGAGCAGTACTTC
J gene: TRBJ1-4; V gene: TRBV9; clone size: NA; D gene: NA; CDR3 protein: CASSVDGWTNEKLFF; CDR3 DNA: TGTGCCAGCAGCGTAGACGGATGGACTAATGAAAAACTGTTTTTT
J gene: TRBJ1-4; V gene: TRBV13; clone size: NA; D gene: TRBD1; CDR3 protein: CASSAGGAGTNEKLFF; CDR3 DNA: TGTGCCAGCAGCGCAGGGGGCGCAGGAACTAATGAAAAACTGTTTTTT
J gene: TRBJ1-5; V gene: TRBV7-2; clone size: NA; D gene: NA; CDR3 protein: CASSPGVEQPQHF; CDR3 DNA: TGTGCCAGCAGCCCAGGGGTGGAGCAGCCCCAGCATTTT
J gene: TRBJ2-1; V gene: TRBV30; clone size: NA; D gene: TRBD2; CDR3 protein: CAWDLTSGASEEQFF; CDR3 DNA: TGTGCCTGGGACTTGACTAGCGGGGCCAGCGAGGAGCAGTTCTTC
J gene: TRBJ2-1; V gene: TRBV13; clone size: NA; D gene: TRBD2; CDR3 protein: CASSLGLAGGFNEQFF; CDR3 DNA: TGTGCCAGCAGCTTAGGCCTAGCGGGAGGATTCAATGAGCAGTTCTTC
J gene: TRBJ2-3; V gene: TRBV6-4; clone size: NA; D gene: NA; CDR3 protein: CASSDTWEDTQYF; CDR3 DNA: TGTGCCAGCAGTGACACCTGGGAAGATACGCAGTATTTT
J gene: TRBJ2-7; V gene: TRBV23-1; clone size: NA; D gene: NA; CDR3 protein: CASSRGPTAREQYF; CDR3 DNA: TGCGCCAGCAGTCGAGGACCGACAGCTAGAGAGCAGTACTTC
J gene: TRBJ2-7; V gene: TRBV5-1; clone size: NA; D gene: TRBD1; CDR3 protein: CASSSPDRGVREQYF; CDR3 DNA: TGCGCCAGCAGCTCGCCAGACAGGGGAGTAAGGGAGCAGTACTTC
J gene: TRBJ2-7; V gene: TRBV6-5; clone size: NA; D gene: TRBD1; CDR3 protein: CASSYFGTGYEQYF; CDR3 DNA: TGTGCCAGCAGTTACTTCGGGACAGGATACGAGCAGTACTTC
J gene: TRBJ2-1; V gene: TRBV7-8; clone size: NA; D gene: TRBD2; CDR3 protein: CASSLSLAGVYNEQFF; CDR3 DNA: TGTGCCAGCAGCTTAAGTCTAGCGGGGGTATACAATGAGCAGTTCTTC